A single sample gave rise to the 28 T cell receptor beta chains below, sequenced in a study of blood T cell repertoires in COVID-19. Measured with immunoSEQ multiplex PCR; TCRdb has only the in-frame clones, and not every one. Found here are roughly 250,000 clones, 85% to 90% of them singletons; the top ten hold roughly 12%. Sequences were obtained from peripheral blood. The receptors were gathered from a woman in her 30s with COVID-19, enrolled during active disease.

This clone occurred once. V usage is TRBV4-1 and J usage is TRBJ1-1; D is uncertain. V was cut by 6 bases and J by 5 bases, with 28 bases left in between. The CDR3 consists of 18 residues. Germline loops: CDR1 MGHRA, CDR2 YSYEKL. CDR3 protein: CASRFATTGPTRATEAFF. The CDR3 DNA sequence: TGCGCCAGCAGGTTCGCCACGACCGGCCCGACGAGGGCGACTGAAGCTTTCTTT.

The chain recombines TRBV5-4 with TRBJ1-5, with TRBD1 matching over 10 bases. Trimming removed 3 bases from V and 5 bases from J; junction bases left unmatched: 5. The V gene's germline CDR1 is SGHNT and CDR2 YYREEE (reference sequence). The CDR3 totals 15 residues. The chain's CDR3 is CASSSSGQGDQPQHF. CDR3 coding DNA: TGTGCCAGCAGCTCGAGTGGACAGGGGGATCAGCCCCAGCATTTT.

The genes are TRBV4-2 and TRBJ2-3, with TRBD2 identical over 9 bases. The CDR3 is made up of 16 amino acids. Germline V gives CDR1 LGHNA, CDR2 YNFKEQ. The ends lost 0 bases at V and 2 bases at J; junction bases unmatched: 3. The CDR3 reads CASSQETSGFTDTQYF. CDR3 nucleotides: TGTGCCAGCAGCCAAGAAACTAGCGGGTTCACAGATACGCAGTATTTT.

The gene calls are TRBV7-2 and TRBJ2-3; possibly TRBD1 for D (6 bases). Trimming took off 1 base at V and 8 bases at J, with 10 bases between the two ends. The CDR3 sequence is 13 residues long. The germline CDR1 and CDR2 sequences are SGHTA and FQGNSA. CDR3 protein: CASSLEQGVTQYF. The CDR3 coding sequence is TGTGCCAGCAGCTTAGAACAGGGAGTTACGCAGTATTTT.

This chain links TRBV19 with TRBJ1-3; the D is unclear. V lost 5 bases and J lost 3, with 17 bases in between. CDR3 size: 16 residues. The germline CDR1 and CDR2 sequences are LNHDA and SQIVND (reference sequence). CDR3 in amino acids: CASSHLSRSSGNTIYF. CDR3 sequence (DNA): TGTGCCAGTAGTCACCTGTCGCGTTCGAGTGGAAACACCATATATTTT.

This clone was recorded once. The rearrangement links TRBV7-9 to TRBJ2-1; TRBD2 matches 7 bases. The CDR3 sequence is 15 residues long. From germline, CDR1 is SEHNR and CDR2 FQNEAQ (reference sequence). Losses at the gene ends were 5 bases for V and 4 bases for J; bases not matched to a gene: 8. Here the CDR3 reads CASSREGEGYNEQFF. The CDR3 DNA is TGTGCCAGCAGCCGAGAAGGGGAGGGATACAATGAGCAGTTCTTC.

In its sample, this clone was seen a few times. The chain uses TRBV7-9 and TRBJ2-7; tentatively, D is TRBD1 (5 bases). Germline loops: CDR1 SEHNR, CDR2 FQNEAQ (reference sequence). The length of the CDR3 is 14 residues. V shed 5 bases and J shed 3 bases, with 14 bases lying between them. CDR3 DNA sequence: TGTGCCAGCAGCCCCCCGGCAGGGCTCTACGAGCAGTACTTC. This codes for CASSPPAGLYEQYF.

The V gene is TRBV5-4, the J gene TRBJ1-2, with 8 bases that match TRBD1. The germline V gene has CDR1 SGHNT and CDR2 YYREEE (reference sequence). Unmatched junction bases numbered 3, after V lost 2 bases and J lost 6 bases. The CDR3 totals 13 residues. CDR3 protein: CASSFQGANGYTF. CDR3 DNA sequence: TGTGCCAGCAGCTTCCAGGGGGCGAATGGCTACACCTTC.

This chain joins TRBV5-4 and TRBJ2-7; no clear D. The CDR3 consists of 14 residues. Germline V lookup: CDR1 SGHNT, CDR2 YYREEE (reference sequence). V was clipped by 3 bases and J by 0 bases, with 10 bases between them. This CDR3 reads CASSSGLSSYEQYF. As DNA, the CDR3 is TGTGCCAGCAGCTCCGGTCTTAGCTCCTACGAGCAGTACTTC.

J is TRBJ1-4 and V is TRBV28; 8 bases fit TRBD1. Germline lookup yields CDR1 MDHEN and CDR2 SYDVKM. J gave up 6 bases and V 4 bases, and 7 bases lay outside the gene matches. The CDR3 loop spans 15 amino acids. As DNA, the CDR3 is TGTGCCAGCAGTTACCCGGGACAGGCTTATGAAAAACTGTTTTTT. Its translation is CASSYPGQAYEKLFF.

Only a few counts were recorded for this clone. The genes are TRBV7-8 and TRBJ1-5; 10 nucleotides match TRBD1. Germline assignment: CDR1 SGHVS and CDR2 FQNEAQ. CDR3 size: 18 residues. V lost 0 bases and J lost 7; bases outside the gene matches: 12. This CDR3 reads CASSLATGGGSTLQPQHF. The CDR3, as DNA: TGTGCCAGCAGCTTAGCGACAGGGGGCGGTTCCACATTGCAGCCCCAGCATTTT.

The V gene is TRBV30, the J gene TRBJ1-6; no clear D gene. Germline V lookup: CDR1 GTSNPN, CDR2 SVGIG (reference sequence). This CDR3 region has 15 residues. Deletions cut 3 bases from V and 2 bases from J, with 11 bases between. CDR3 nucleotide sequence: TGTGCCTGGAGGGCCCCCTCTCCCTATAATTCACCCCTCCACTTT. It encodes CAWRAPSPYNSPLHF.

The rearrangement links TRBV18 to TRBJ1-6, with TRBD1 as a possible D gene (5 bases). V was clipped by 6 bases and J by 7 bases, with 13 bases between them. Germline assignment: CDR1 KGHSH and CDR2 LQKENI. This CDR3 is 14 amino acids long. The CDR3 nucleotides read TGTGCCAGCTCTGGGCGGGACGGGAATTCACCCCTCCACTTT. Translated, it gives CASSGRDGNSPLHF.

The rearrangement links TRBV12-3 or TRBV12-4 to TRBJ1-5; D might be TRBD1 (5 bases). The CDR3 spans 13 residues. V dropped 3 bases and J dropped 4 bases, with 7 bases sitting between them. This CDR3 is CASSFGGNQPQHF. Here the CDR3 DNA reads TGTGCCAGCAGTTTCGGGGGGAATCAGCCCCAGCATTTT.

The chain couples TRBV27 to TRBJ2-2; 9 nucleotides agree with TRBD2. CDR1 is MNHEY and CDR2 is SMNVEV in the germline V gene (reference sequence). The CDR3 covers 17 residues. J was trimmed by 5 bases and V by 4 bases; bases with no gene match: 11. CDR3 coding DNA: TGTGCCAGCAGTTCTGGGGCTAGCGGGGCCCGTACCGGGGAGCTGTTTTTT. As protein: CASSSGASGARTGELFF.

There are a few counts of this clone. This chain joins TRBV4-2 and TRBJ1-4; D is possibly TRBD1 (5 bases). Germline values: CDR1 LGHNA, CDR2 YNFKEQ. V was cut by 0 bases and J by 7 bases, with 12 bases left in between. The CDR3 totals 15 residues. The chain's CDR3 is CASSQDFGRGEKLFF. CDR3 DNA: TGTGCCAGCAGCCAAGATTTTGGGAGGGGTGAAAAACTGTTTTTT.

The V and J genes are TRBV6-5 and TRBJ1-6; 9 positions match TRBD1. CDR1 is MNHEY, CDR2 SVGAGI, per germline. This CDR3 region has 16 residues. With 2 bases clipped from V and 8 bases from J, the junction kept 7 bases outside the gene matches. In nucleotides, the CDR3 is TGTGCCAGCAGTTACGACGGACAGGGGCTACATTCACCCCTCCACTTT. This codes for CASSYDGQGLHSPLHF.

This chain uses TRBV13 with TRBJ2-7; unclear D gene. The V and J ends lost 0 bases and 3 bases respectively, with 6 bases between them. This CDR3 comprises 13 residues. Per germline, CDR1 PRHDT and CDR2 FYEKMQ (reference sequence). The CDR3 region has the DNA TGTGCCAGCAGCTTAGGCCTACGCTACGAGCAGTACTTC. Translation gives CASSLGLRYEQYF.

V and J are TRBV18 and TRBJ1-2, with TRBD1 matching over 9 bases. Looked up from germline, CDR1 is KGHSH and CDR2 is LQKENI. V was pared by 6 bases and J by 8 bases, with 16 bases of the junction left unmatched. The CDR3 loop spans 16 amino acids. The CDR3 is CASSLVPRTGGGGYTF. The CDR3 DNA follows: TGTGCCAGCTCCCTGGTCCCGCGTACAGGGGGCGGGGGCTACACCTTC.

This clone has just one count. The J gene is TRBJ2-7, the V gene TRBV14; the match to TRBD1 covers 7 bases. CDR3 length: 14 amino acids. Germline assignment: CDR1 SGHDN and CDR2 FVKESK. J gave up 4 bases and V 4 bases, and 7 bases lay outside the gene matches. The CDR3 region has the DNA TGTGCCAGCAGCCTGGGACAGTTGGTTTACGAGCAGTACTTC. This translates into CASSLGQLVYEQYF.

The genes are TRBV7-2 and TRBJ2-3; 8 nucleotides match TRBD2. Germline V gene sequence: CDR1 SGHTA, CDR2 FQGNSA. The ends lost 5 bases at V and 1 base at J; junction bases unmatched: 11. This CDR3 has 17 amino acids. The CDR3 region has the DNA TGTGCCAGCAGCCCAAGGAATAGCGGGGAACGCACAGATACGCAGTATTTT. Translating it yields CASSPRNSGERTDTQYF.

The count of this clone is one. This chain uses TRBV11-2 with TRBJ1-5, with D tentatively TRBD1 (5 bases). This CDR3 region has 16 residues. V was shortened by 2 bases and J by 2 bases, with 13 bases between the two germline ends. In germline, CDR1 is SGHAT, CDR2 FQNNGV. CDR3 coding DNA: TGTGCCAGCAGCTTATCCGTGGGACTCCGCAATCAGCCCCAGCATTTT. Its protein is CASSLSVGLRNQPQHF.

In DNA, the CDR3 is TGTGCCTGGAGTGTGCGGGGGGGCCTATTCTACAATGAGCAGTTCTTC. Its translation is CAWSVRGGLFYNEQFF. The chain joins TRBV30 to TRBJ2-1; 9 nucleotides agree with TRBD2. V lost 0 bases and J lost 3; bases outside the gene matches: 6. Germline V gene sequence: CDR1 GTSNPN, CDR2 SVGIG (reference sequence). CDR3 length: 16 amino acids.

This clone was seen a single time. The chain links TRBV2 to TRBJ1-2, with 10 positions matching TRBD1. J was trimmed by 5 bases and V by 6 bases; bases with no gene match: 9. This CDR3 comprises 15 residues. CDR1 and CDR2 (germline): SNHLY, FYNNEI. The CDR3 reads CASSPRQGARYGYTF. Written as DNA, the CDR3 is TGTGCCAGCAGCCCTAGACAGGGGGCGAGATATGGCTACACCTTC.

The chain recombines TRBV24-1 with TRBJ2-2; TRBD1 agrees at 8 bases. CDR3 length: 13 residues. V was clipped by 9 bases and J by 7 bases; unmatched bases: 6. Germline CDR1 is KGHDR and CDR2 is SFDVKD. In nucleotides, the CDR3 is TGTGCCACCGGACAGGGAAAAGACGGGGAGCTGTTTTTT. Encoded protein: CATGQGKDGELFF.

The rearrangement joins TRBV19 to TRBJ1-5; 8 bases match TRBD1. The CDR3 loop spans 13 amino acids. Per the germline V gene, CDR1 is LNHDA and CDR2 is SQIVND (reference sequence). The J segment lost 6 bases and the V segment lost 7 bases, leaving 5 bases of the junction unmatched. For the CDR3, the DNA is TGTGCCAGTAAAGACAGGGGCGGTCAGCCCCAGCATTTT. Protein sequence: CASKDRGGQPQHF. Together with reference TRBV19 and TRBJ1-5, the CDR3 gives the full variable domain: DGGITQSPKYLFRKEGQNVTLSCEQNLNHDAMYWYRQDPGQGLRLIYYSQIVNDFQKGDIAEGYSVSREKKESFPLTVTSAQKNPTAFYLCASKDRGGQPQHFGDGTRLSIL.

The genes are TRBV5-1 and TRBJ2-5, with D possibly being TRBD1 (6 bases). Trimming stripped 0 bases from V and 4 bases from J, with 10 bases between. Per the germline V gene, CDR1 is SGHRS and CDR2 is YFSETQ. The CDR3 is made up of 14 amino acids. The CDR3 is CASSLAGQSETQYF. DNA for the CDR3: TGCGCCAGCAGCTTGGCCGGACAGTCAGAGACCCAGTACTTC.

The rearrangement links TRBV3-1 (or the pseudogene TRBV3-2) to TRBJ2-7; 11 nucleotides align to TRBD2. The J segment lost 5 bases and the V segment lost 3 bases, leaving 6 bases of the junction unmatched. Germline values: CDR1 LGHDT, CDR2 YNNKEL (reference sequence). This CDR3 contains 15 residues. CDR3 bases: TGTGCCAGCAGCCAGAATCTAGCGGGGGGCCACGAGCAGTACTTC. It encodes CASSQNLAGGHEQYF.